This TCR beta chain was sequenced in a study of blood T cell repertoires in COVID-19 (dated by TCRdb to about 2020). About the study as a whole: Samples from collaborators originated in the United States, Italy and Spain and spanned both the acute and convalescent phases of COVID-19. HLA class I and class II types, where available, came from metadata supplied by the sample provider rather than from assay-based typing. The sample metadata nearly always contained a de-identified subject ID, COVID-19 status, age in years and sex. The repertoires were released in a freely available public database meant as a resource for research on the immune response to SARS-CoV-2. Samples came from the ongoing ImmuneRACE study (first 160 participants) plus 1,254 subjects from 6 global collaborators. The prospective study material was composed of cDNA or gDNA derived from T cells, B-cell-depleted T cells, or PBMCs. The dataset comprised deeply sampled blood TCRbeta repertoires from subjects exposed to, actively infected with, or recovered from COVID-19. What the authors observed across the whole study: Clinical and demographic metadata were provided uncurated, with the amount varying by source and participant.

The CDR3 measures 14 amino acids from cysteine to phenylalanine. This entry keeps only the CDR3 DNA: 42 bases, framed from base 1. Looking up the germline V gene yields CDR1 SGHDT and CDR2 YYEEEE. Trimming costs V 5 bases and J 0 bases, and their ends lie 9 bases apart. Turning to this clone: There is no known antigen for this receptor. No base quality values were provided; no much bigger clone lies one nucleotide off.

TCRbeta CDR3 regions were amplified from genomic DNA using the immunoSEQ Assay, a bias-controlled multiplex PCR. The published analysis was carried out like this. Within the assay, amplification of reference gene primers was used to estimate how many nucleated cells each sample contained. To quantify the absolute abundance of each unique TCRbeta CDR3 rearrangement, sequence reads were collapsed and filtered. For each sample, productive Simpson clonality was calculated by taking the square root of Simpson's diversity index across productive rearrangements. The source is immuneACCESS, and TCRdb retained only in-frame sequences with V and J called. Part of the clones is not carried over; for the studies checked, unresolved V genes explain less than half of this, and the remainder is unexplained. V, J and clone size were drawn from that table, and D and trimming were deduced from the DNA. The sample includes about 110,000 clones, with 85% to 90% observed a single time. Of the sample, 32% is held by the ten largest clones.

Whole blood was collected in K2EDTA tubes by collaborating institutions according to the institutions' own protocols. Collaborator samples were shipped for TCRbeta analysis as frozen whole blood, isolated PBMCs, or DNA extracted from either sample type. This sequence originates from an elderly woman with acute or convalescent COVID-19. This receptor chain uses TRBV5-6 and TRBJ1-3; the best D guess is TRBD1, with 5 bases matching. Sequencing input: peripheral blood. The CDR3 protein sequence reads: CASRPGGSGNTIYF. At the DNA level, the sequence is TGTGCCAGCAGACCCGGGGGCTCTGGAAACACCATATATTTT.